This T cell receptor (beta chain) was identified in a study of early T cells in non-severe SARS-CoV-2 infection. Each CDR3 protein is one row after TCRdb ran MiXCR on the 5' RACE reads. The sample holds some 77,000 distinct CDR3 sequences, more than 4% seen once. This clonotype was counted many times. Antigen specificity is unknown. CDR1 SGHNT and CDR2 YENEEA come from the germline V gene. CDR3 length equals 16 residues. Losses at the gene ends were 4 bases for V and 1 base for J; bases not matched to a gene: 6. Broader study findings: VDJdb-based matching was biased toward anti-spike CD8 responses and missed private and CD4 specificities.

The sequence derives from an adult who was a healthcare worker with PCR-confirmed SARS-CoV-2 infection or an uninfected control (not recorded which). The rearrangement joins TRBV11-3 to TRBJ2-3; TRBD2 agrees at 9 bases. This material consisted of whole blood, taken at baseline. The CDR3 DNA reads TGTGCCAGCAGCTCCCTAGCGGGAATGGGCACAGATACGCAGTATTTT. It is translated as CASSSLAGMGTDTQYF.